This T cell receptor (beta chain) originates from a study of blood T cell repertoires in COVID-19. For the study at large: Nucleic acid was either cDNA or gDNA, and it came from T cells, B-cell-depleted T cells, or PBMCs.

CDR3 length: 13 amino acids. Trimming took 7 bases from V and 0 from J, leaving 9 bases between them. CDR1 and CDR2 from the germline V gene are LNHDA and SQIVND (reference sequence). Original processing notes: Amplified reference gene primers provided the basis for estimating nucleated cell counts. Only in-frame clones appear in the TCRdb table, and some are missing; sequencing was by immunoSEQ multiplex PCR. That table furnishes V, J and clone size, whereas the DNA furnished D and trimming. The top ten hold 7.6% of the sample, which has about 120,000 clones, 70% to 80% seen once. The source material was peripheral blood. This TCR came from a woman in her sixties or seventies with acute or convalescent COVID-19. This rearrangement joins TRBV19 to TRBJ1-1; D unresolved. The CDR3 region is CASTWELNTEAFF. CDR3 DNA sequence: TGTGCCAGTACCTGGGAGCTGAACACTGAAGCTTTCTTT.